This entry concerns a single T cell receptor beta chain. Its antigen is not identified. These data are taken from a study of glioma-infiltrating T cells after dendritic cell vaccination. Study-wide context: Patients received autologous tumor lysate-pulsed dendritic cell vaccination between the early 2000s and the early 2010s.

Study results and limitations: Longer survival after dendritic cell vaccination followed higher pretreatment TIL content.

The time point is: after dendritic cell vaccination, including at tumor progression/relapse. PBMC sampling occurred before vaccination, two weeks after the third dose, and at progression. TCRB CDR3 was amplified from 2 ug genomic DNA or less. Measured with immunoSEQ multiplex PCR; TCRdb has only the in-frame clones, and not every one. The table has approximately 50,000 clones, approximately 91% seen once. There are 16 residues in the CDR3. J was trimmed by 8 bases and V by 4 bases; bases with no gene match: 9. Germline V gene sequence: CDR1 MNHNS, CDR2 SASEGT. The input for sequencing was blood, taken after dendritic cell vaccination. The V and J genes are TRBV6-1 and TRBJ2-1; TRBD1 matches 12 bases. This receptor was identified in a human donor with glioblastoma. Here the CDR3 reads CASSVNTGTGGHEQFF. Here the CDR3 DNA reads TGTGCCAGCAGTGTAAATACCGGGACAGGGGGCCATGAGCAGTTCTTC.